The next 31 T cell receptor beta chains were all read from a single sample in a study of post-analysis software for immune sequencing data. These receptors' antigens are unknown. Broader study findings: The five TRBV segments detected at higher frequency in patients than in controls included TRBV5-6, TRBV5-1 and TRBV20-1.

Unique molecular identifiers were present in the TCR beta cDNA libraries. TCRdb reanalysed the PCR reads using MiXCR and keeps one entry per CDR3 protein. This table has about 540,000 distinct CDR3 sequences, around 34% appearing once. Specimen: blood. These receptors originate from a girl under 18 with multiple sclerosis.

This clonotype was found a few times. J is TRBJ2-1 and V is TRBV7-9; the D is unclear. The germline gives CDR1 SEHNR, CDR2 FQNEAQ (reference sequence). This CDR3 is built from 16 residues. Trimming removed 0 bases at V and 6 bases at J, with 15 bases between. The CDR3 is CASSLAVSGPINEQFF. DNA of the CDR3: TGTGCCAGCAGCTTAGCTGTATCGGGCCCAATCAATGAGCAGTTCTTC.

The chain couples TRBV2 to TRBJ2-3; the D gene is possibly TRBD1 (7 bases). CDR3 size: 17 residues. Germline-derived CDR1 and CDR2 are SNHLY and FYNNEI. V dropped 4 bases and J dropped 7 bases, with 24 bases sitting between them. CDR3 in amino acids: CASSARQGLSALNTQYF. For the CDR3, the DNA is TGTGCCAGCAGTGCGCGACAGGGACTTTCCGCTTTGAATACGCAGTATTTT. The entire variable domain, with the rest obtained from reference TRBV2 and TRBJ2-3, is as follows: EPEVTQTPSHQVTQMGQEVILRCVPISNHLYFYWYRQILGQKVEFLVSFYNNEISEKSEIFDDQFSVERPDGSNFTLKIRSTKLEDSAMYFCASSARQGLSALNTQYFGPGTRLTVL.

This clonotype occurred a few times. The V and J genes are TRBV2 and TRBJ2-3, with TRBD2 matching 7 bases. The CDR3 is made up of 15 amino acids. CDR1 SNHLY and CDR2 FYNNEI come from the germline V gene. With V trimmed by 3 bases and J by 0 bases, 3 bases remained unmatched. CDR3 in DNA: TGTGCCAGCAGTGACCGCGGGAGAAGCACAGATACGCAGTATTTT. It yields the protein CASSDRGRSTDTQYF.

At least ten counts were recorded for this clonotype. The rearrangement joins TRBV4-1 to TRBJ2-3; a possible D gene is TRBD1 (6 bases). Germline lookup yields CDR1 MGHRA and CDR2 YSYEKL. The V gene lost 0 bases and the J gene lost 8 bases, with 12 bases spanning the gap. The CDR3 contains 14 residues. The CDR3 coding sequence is TGCGCCAGCAGCCAAGATCAACCCAGGGGTACGCAGTATTTT. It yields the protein CASSQDQPRGTQYF.

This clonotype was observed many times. The CDR3 sequence is CATSKREIPYEQYF. DNA for the CDR3: TGTGCCACCAGCAAGAGGGAAATTCCCTACGAGCAGTACTTC. This chain connects TRBV15 to TRBJ2-7; the D gene is possibly TRBD2 (5 bases). The CDR3 loop spans 14 amino acids. CDR1 LNHNV and CDR2 YYDKDF come from the germline V gene (reference sequence). With 4 bases removed from V and 2 bases from J, the gap between germline ends came to 12 bases.

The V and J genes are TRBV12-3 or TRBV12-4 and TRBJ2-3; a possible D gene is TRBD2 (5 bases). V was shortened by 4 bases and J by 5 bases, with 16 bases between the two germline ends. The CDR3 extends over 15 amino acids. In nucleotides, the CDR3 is TGTGCCAGCAGTTCGTTCTTGGCGGAGGAAGATACGCAGTATTTT. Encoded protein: CASSSFLAEEDTQYF.

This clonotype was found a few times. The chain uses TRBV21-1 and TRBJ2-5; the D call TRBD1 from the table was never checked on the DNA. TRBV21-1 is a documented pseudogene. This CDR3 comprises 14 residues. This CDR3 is CASSKLGAQETQYF. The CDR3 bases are TGTGCCAGCAGCAAATTGGGGGCCCAAGAGACCCAGTACTTC.

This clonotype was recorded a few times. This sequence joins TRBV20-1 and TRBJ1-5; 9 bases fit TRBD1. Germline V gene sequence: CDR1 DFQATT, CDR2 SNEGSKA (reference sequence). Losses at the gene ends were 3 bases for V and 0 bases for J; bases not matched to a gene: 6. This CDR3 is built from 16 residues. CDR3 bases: TGCAGTGCTAGCACAGGGGGCGCGGGTAGCAATCAGCCCCAGCATTTT. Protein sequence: CSASTGGAGSNQPQHF.

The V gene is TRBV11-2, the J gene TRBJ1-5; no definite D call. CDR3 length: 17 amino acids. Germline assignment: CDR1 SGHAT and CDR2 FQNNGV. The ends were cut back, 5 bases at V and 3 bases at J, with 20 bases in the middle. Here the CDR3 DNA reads TGTGCCAGCAGCCTCGACTCACCCTCTAGGGACAATCAGCCCCAGCATTTT. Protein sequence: CASSLDSPSRDNQPQHF.

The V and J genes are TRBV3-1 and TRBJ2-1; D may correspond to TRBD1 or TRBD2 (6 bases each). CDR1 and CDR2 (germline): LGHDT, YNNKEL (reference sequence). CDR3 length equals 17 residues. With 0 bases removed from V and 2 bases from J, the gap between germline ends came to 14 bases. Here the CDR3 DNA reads TGTGCCAGCAGCCAAGATAGGAGGGGGGCCCCCTACAATGAGCAGTTCTTC. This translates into CASSQDRRGAPYNEQFF.

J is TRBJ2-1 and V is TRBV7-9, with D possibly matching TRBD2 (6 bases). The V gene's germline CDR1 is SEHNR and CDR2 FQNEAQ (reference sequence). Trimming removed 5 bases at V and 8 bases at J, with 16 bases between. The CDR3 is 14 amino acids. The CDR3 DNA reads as TGTGCCAGCAGCATTCCCCGACTAGGAGATGAGCAGTTCTTC. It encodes CASSIPRLGDEQFF.

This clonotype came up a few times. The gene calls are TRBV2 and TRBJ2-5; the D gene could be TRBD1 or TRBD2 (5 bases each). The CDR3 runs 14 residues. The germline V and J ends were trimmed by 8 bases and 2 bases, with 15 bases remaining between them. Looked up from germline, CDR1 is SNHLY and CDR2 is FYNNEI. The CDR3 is CASRKGPIQETQYF. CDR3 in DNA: TGTGCCAGCCGCAAGGGACCCATACAAGAGACCCAGTACTTC.

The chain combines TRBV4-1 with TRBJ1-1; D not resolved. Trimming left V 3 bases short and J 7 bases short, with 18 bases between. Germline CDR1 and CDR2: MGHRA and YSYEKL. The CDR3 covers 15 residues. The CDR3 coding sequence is TGCGCCAGCAGCCAGCCGTTTGGGAGACTGAATGAAGCTTTCTTT. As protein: CASSQPFGRLNEAFF.

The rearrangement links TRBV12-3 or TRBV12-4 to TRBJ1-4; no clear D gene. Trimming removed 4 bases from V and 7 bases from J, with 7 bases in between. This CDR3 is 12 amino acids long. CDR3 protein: CASSWEGEKLFF. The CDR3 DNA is TGTGCCAGCAGTTGGGAAGGTGAAAAACTGTTTTTT.

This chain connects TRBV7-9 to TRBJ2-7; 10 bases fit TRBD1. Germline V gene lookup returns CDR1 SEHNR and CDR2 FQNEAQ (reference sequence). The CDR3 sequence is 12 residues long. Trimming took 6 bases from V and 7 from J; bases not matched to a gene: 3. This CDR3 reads CASSGTGVEQYF. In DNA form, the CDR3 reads TGTGCCAGCAGTGGGACAGGGGTTGAGCAGTACTTC.

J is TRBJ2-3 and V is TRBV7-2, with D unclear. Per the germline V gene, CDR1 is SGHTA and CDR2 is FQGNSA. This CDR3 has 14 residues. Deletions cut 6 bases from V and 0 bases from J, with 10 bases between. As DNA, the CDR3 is TGTGCCAGCAGGGGCCACCTAAGCACAGATACGCAGTATTTT. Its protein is CASRGHLSTDTQYF.

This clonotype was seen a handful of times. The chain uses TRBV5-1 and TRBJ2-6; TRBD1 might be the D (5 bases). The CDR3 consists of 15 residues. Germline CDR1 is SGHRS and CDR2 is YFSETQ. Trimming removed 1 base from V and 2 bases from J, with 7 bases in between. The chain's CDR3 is CASSLQGTGANVLTF. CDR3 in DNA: TGCGCCAGCAGCTTGCAGGGCACTGGGGCCAACGTCCTGACTTTC.

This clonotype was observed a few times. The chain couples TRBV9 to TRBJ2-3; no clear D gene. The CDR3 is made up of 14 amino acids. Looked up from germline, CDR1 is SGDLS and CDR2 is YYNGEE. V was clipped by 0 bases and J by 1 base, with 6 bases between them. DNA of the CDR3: TGTGCCAGCAGCGTAGAGAGTCGCACAGATACGCAGTATTTT. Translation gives CASSVESRTDTQYF.

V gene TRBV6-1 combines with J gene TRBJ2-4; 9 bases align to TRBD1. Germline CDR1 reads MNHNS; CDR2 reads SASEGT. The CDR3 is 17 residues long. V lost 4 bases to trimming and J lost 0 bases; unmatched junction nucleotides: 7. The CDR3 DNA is TGTGCCAGCAGTGCCTCTTCGGGACAGGGAGCCAAAAACATTCAGTACTTC. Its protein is CASSASSGQGAKNIQYF.

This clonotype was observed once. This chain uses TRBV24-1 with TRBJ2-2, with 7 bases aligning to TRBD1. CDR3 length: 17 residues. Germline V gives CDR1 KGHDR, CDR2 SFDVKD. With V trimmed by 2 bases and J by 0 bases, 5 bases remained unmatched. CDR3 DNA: TGTGCCACCAGTGATTATCGACAGGGCCCGAACACCGGGGAGCTGTTTTTT. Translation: CATSDYRQGPNTGELFF.

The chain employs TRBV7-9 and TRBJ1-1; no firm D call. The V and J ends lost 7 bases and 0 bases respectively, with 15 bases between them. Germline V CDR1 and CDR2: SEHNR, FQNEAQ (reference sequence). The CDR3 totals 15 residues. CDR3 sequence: CASTVARQLNTEAFF. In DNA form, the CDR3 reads TGTGCCAGCACGGTAGCGAGGCAGTTGAACACTGAAGCTTTCTTT.

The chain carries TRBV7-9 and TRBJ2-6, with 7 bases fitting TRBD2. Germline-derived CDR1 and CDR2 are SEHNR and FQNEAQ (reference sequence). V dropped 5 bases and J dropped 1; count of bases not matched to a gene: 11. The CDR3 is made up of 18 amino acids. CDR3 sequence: CASSPWGGSSSGANVLTF. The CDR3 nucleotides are TGTGCCAGCAGCCCTTGGGGGGGTAGCTCTTCTGGGGCCAACGTCCTGACTTTC.

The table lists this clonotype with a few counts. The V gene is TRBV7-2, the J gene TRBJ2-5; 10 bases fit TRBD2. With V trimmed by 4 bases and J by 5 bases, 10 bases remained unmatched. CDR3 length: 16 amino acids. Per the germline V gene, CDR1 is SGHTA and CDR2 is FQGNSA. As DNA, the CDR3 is TGTGCCAGCAGCTCGTTAGCGGGGGGCGGTAGGGAGACCCAGTACTTC. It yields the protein CASSSLAGGGRETQYF.

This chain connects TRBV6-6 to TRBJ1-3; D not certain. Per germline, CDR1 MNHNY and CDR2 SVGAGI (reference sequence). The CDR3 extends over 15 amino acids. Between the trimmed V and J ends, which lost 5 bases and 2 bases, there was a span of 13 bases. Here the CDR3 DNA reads TGTGCCAGCAGTCTGGGTCCTGGCCCTGGAAACACCATATATTTT. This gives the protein CASSLGPGPGNTIYF.

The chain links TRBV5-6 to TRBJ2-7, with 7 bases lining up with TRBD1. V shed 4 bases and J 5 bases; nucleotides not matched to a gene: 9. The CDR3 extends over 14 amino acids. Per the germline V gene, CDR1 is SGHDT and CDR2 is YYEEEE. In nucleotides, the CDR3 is TGTGCCAGCAGCACCAGACAGGGATGGCACGAGCAGTACTTC. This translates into CASSTRQGWHEQYF.

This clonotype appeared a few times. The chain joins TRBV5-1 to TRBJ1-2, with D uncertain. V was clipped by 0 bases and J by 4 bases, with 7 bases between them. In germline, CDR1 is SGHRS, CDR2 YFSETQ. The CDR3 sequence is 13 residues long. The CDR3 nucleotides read TGCGCCAGCAGCTTGGAATTCCGCTATGGCTACACCTTC. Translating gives CASSLEFRYGYTF.

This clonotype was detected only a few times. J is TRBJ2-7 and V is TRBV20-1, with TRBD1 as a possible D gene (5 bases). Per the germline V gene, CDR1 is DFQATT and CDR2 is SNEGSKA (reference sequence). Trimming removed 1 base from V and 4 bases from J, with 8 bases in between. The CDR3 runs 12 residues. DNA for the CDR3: TGCAGTGCTAGAGCGGACATGTACGAGCAGTACTTC. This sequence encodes CSARADMYEQYF.

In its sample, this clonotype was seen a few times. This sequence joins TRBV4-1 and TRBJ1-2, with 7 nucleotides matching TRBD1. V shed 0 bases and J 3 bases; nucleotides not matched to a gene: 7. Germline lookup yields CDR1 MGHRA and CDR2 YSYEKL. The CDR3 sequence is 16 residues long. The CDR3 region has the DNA TGCGCCAGCAGCCAAGATGGCGCAGGGGGATACTATGGCTACACCTTC. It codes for CASSQDGAGGYYGYTF.

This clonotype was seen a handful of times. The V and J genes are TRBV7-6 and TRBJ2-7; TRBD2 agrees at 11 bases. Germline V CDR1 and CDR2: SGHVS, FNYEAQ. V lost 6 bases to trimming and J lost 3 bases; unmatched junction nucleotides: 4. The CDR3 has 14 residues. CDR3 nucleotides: TGTGCCAGCAGTGTACTAGCGGGGGACTACGAGCAGTACTTC. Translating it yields CASSVLAGDYEQYF.

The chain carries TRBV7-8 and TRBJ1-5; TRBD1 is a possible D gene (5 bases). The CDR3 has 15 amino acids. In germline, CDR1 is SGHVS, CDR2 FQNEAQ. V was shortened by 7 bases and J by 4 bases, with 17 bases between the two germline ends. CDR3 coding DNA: TGTGCCAGCACCGCATTTTTCGGGGGAAATCAGCCCCAGCATTTT. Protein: CASTAFFGGNQPQHF.

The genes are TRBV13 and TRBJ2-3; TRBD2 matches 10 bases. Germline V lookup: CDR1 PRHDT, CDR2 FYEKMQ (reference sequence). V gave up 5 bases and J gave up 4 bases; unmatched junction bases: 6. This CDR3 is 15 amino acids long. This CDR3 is CASSPGTSVPDTQYF. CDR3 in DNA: TGTGCCAGCAGCCCCGGGACTAGCGTCCCAGATACGCAGTATTTT.